This TCR beta chain is from a study of T cell clonotyping in hematopoietic cell transplantation. Study conclusions and caveats: Higher Inverse Simpson Index values in graft donor and pretransplant recipient predicted broader posttransplant TCR diversity.

Samples: about 28 days before transplant, then days 30, 100 and 180 after. The CDR3 spans 15 residues. CDR1 is LGHNA, CDR2 YSLEER, per germline. Trimming took 0 bases from V and 5 from J, leaving 14 bases between them. TCRdb's table, derived via immunoSEQ multiplex PCR, lists solely in-frame clones and lacks some. The table has under 7,500 clones, around four fifths seen once. With respect to this clone: Its antigen is unidentified.

This rearrangement joins TRBV4-3 to TRBJ2-7; D might be TRBD1 (5 bases). The source was PBMCs, collected 100 days after allogeneic stem cell transplant. This TCR derives from a male patient aged 50 to 59 who had an allogeneic stem cell transplant from an unrelated donor, so the T cells may come from the graft donor. Some clones in this sample may be carry-over from other donors' samples. DNA of the CDR3: TGCGCCAGCAGCCAAGATGGAGTCAGACAGAACGAGCAGTACTTC. Translation gives CASSQDGVRQNEQYF.